The sequence of this T cell receptor (beta chain) was determined in a study of T cell repertoires in cytomegalovirus infection. The overall study: The study used recently identified HLA-C-restricted and well-studied HLA-B-restricted CMV epitopes. It can be stated that public TCR beta signatures indicated CMV infection as well as a matching HLA type.

Comments on this clonotype: Its target is not known.

TCRdb redid the calling of the reads with MiXCR, one entry per CDR3 protein. The table includes some 270,000 distinct CDR3 sequences, about 20% detected once. Overall study results and limits: Individuals carrying CMV plus the relevant HLA were identified by cumulative frequency of public TCR beta families. The response measured ex vivo was dominated by TCR beta clonotypes (HLA-C-restricted and CMV-specific).

Germline V gene sequence: CDR1 SGHVS, CDR2 FQNEAQ. There are 18 residues in the CDR3. Trimming removed 4 bases from V and 3 bases from J; junction bases left unmatched: 18. This rearrangement joins TRBV7-8 to TRBJ2-7; 7 bases are a match to TRBD2. The TCR sequence derives from a human donor in good health (CMV status not recorded). Some clones in this sample may be carry-over from other donors' samples. This material consisted of cultured PBMCs, taken from culture after CMV antigen stimulation. CDR3 bases: TGTGCCAGCAGCTCCCTCGCCCCTGTACGCGGGGGAAACTACGAGCAGTACTTC. Translated, it gives CASSSLAPVRGGNYEQYF. Supplemented by reference TRBV7-8 and TRBJ2-7, the full variable domain reads GAGVSQSPRYKVAKRGQDVALRCDPISGHVSLFWYQQALGQGPEFLTYFQNEAQLDKSGLPSDRFFAERPEGSVSTLKIQRTQQEDSAVYLCASSSLAPVRGGNYEQYFGPGTRLTVT.